Listed here are 11 T cell receptor beta chains from one sample, sequenced in a study of blood T cell repertoires in COVID-19. The repertoire was sequenced with immunoSEQ multiplex PCR; TCRdb's copy has only in-frame clones and lacks some. The sample has 200,000 to 300,000 clones, 75% to 85% seen once. The source material was peripheral blood. Receptors were obtained from a woman aged 70 to 79 with acute or convalescent COVID-19.

This chain links TRBV10-2 with TRBJ2-3, with D possibly TRBD1 on 6 matching bases. Germline V gene lookup returns CDR1 WSHSY and CDR2 SAAADI. The CDR3 contains 13 residues. The V end lost 5 bases, the J end lost 4 bases, and 10 bases lay between the germline ends. CDR3 sequence reads: CASSNRDPDTQYF. The CDR3 region has the DNA TGCGCCAGCAGTAACAGGGACCCAGATACGCAGTATTTT.

The chain recombines TRBV2 with TRBJ1-4; TRBD1 matches 10 bases. V was clipped by 6 bases and J by 8 bases; unmatched bases: 9. Germline assignment: CDR1 SNHLY and CDR2 FYNNEI. The length of the CDR3 is 15 residues. The CDR3 here is CASSPPGQGTEKLFF. In DNA form, the CDR3 reads TGTGCCAGCAGCCCACCGGGACAGGGGACGGAAAAACTGTTTTTT.

The chain is built from TRBV14 and TRBJ2-2, with 7 bases identical to TRBD2. This CDR3 comprises 15 residues. CDR1 SGHDN and CDR2 FVKESK come from the germline V gene. V lost 5 bases, J lost 3 bases, and 6 bases stayed unmatched. CDR3 amino acids: CASSDEAGDTGELFF. CDR3 DNA sequence: TGTGCCAGCAGCGACGAGGCGGGGGACACCGGGGAGCTGTTTTTT.

The chain joins TRBV7-6 to TRBJ2-7; tentative D call: TRBD2 (6 bases). Per germline, CDR1 SGHVS and CDR2 FNYEAQ. The CDR3 covers 15 residues. V lost 1 base and J 4 bases, leaving 14 bases between the germline ends. DNA of the CDR3: TGTGCCAGCAGCTTAGAGTCGACTAGAGGGTACGAGCAGTACTTC. It is translated as CASSLESTRGYEQYF.

The chain links TRBV25-1 to TRBJ2-1; 8 bases fit TRBD2. Unmatched junction bases numbered 12, after V lost 5 bases and J lost 9 bases. The length of the CDR3 is 15 residues. Germline V gene data show CDR1 as MGHDK and CDR2 as SYGVNS. In DNA form, the CDR3 reads TGTGCCAGCAGTCCCCCGGGCCTCGGGGGGGGTGAGCAGTTCTTC. This codes for CASSPPGLGGGEQFF. The full variable domain, its missing parts supplied by reference TRBV25-1 and TRBJ2-1, is EADIYQTPRYLVIGTGKKITLECSQTMGHDKMYWYQQDPGMELHLIHYSYGVNSTEKGDLSSESTVSRIRTEHFPLTLESARPSHTSQYLCASSPPGLGGGEQFFGPGTRLTVL.

This sequence joins TRBV28 and TRBJ1-1, with 7 nucleotides matching TRBD1. Trimming removed 3 bases from V and 0 bases from J; junction bases left unmatched: 4. The germline CDR1 and CDR2 sequences are MDHEN and SYDVKM. This CDR3 spans 15 amino acids. CDR3 nucleotides: TGTGCCAGCAGTTTTCTGGACAGGTTGAACACTGAAGCTTTCTTT. Protein product: CASSFLDRLNTEAFF.

This chain joins TRBV5-1 and TRBJ1-1, with TRBD1 matching 8 bases. This CDR3 comprises 16 residues. CDR1 and CDR2 from the germline V gene are SGHRS and YFSETQ. V gave up 3 bases and J gave up 1 base; unmatched junction bases: 8. The CDR3 DNA follows: TGCGCCAGCAGCTCCCACGGACAGGGAACGAACACTGAAGCTTTCTTT. Its protein product is CASSSHGQGTNTEAFF.

The chain carries TRBV28 and TRBJ1-2; 9 bases map to TRBD1. V trimming: 5 bases; J trimming: 4 bases; junction bases outside the gene matches: 5. CDR1 is MDHEN, CDR2 SYDVKM, per germline. This CDR3 spans 14 amino acids. The CDR3 nucleotides are TGTGCCAGCAGTCGGACAGGGGCCGTCTATGGCTACACCTTC. Encoded protein: CASSRTGAVYGYTF.

The V call is TRBV28, the J call TRBJ1-1; TRBD1 aligns across 8 bases. The CDR3 totals 15 residues. The J segment lost 5 bases and the V segment lost 5 bases, leaving 10 bases of the junction unmatched. Germline loops: CDR1 MDHEN, CDR2 SYDVKM. The CDR3 DNA follows: TGTGCCAGCAGTCCGCAGGGGGCAGGGTGGACTGAAGCTTTCTTT. It codes for CASSPQGAGWTEAFF.

The V call is TRBV12-3 or TRBV12-4, the J call TRBJ1-5; no definite D call. V was cut by 3 bases and J by 4 bases, with 7 bases left in between. This CDR3 spans 13 amino acids. Here the CDR3 reads CASSFTLNQPQHF. CDR3 in DNA: TGTGCCAGCAGTTTTACTCTTAATCAGCCCCAGCATTTT.

A few counts support this clone. The gene calls are TRBV2 and TRBJ1-6; possible D gene TRBD1, 6 bases. Trimming removed 5 bases from V and 5 bases from J, with 10 bases in between. CDR1 SNHLY and CDR2 FYNNEI come from the germline V gene. The CDR3 has 14 residues. CDR3 coding DNA: TGTGCCAGCAGTCTGGCAGGGGATAATTCACCCCTCCACTTT. Translation gives CASSLAGDNSPLHF.